A single sample is the source of the 17 T cell receptor beta chains below, sequenced in a study of blood T cells in healthy people across ages. Combining a sample-barcoded 5' primer with a J-beta primer mix, a second PCR ran for about 7 to 12 cycles. TCRdb called the 5' RACE reads again in MiXCR, with one record for every CDR3 protein. The data show about 1 million distinct CDR3 sequences, around 45% seen once. Specimen: blood. Source of these receptors: a woman aged 55-69 years in good health.

The chain links TRBV15 to TRBJ2-3, with TRBD2 identical over 8 bases. The germline CDR1 and CDR2 sequences are LNHNV and YYDKDF (reference sequence). The CDR3 covers 16 residues. Unmatched junction bases numbered 9, after V lost 3 bases and J lost 4 bases. CDR3 nucleotides: TGTGCCACCAGCAGTCCGGGACTAGGGGTGGCAGATACGCAGTATTTT. Encoded protein: CATSSPGLGVADTQYF.

The chain joins TRBV18 to TRBJ2-5; the match to TRBD2 covers 9 bases. CDR1 is KGHSH and CDR2 is LQKENI in the germline V gene. CDR3 size: 15 residues. Trimming removed 3 bases from V and 5 bases from J; junction bases left unmatched: 7. The DNA for the CDR3 is TGTGCCAGCTCACCCGCTAGCGGGATGCAGGAGACCCAGTACTTC. This sequence encodes CASSPASGMQETQYF. The full variable domain, completed using reference TRBV18 and TRBJ2-5, is NAGVMQNPRHLVRRRGQEARLRCSPMKGHSHVYWYRQLPEEGLKFMVYLQKENIIDESGMPKERFSAEFPKEGPSILRIQQVVRGDSAAYFCASSPASGMQETQYFGPGTRLLVL.

The gene calls are TRBV7-9 and TRBJ2-3, with TRBD1 as a possible D gene (5 bases). The CDR3 spans 14 residues. V lost 4 bases and J lost 1, with 9 bases in between. CDR1 SEHNR and CDR2 FQNEAQ come from the germline V gene (reference sequence). CDR3 coding DNA: TGTGCCAGCAGCTCGGCGACAGGCACAGATACGCAGTATTTT. It specifies CASSSATGTDTQYF.

This clonotype was seen a handful of times. The chain has TRBV7-2 and TRBJ2-1; D uncertain. Trimming removed 0 bases at V and 1 base at J, with 10 bases between. This CDR3 comprises 16 residues. Germline V lookup: CDR1 SGHTA, CDR2 FQGNSA. CDR3 in DNA: TGTGCCAGCAGCTTAGCACAGTCCAGATCCTACAATGAGCAGTTCTTC. It translates to CASSLAQSRSYNEQFF. The entire variable domain, with the rest obtained from reference TRBV7-2 and TRBJ2-1, is as follows: GAGVSQSPSNKVTEKGKDVELRCDPISGHTALYWYRQSLGQGLEFLIYFQGNSAPDKSGLPSDRFSAERTGGSVSTLTIQRTQQEDSAVYLCASSLAQSRSYNEQFFGPGTRLTVL.

This chain connects TRBV28 to TRBJ2-7, with D tentatively TRBD1 (6 bases). Germline-derived CDR1 and CDR2 are MDHEN and SYDVKM. Deletions cut 3 bases from V and 0 bases from J, with 9 bases between. The CDR3 is 14 amino acids. The DNA of the CDR3 is TGTGCCAGCAGTTTGGACAGCGTCTCCTACGAGCAGTACTTC. It codes for CASSLDSVSYEQYF.

There are many counts of this clonotype. The chain joins TRBV2 to TRBJ2-5, with D possibly matching TRBD2 (6 bases). Germline CDR1 reads SNHLY; CDR2 reads FYNNEI. The CDR3 runs 11 residues. Between the trimmed V and J ends, which lost 9 bases and 5 bases, there was a span of 10 bases. The CDR3 is CARGLSETQYF. Written as DNA, the CDR3 is TGTGCCAGGGGACTTTCGGAGACCCAGTACTTC.

This clonotype has just a few counts. The chain joins TRBV27 to TRBJ2-3, with D perhaps TRBD2 (6 bases). Trimming left V 5 bases short and J 0 bases short, with 12 bases between. CDR3 length: 15 residues. Germline CDR1 MNHEY, CDR2 SMNVEV (reference sequence). The CDR3 region has the DNA TGTGCCAGCAGTGGCCGAGGGAGGAGCACAGATACGCAGTATTTT. Its translation is CASSGRGRSTDTQYF.

The chain carries TRBV5-1 and TRBJ2-5; D unresolved. V gave up 0 bases and J gave up 5 bases, with 11 bases separating them. This CDR3 comprises 14 residues. The V gene's germline CDR1 is SGHRS and CDR2 YFSETQ. The CDR3 loop reads CASSLASRAETQYF. The CDR3 nucleotides are TGCGCCAGCAGCTTGGCAAGCAGAGCGGAGACCCAGTACTTC.

V and J are TRBV6-6 and TRBJ2-5, with D unresolved. The length of the CDR3 is 14 residues. Germline assignment: CDR1 MNHNY and CDR2 SVGAGI (reference sequence). Deletions cut 0 bases from V and 4 bases from J, with 9 bases between. The CDR3 DNA is TGTGCCAGCAGTTACTCGCACCAAGCAGAGACCCAGTACTTC. Translating it yields CASSYSHQAETQYF.

The chain has TRBV7-8 and TRBJ2-5; a weak D match, TRBD2 (5 bases). The end of the DNA aligns better with TRBJ2-7, so the J call may be wrong. The CDR3 has 12 amino acids. The V gene's germline CDR1 is SGHVS and CDR2 FQNEAQ. The CDR3 DNA reads TGTGCCAGCAGCGAGGGTTTTGGCGAGCAGTACTTC. Translation: CASSEGFGEQYF.

The chain has TRBV12-3 or TRBV12-4 and TRBJ2-2; 7 nucleotides align to TRBD1. Germline trimming cut 5 bases from V and 2 bases from J; bases unmatched to any gene: 5. The CDR3 sequence is 15 residues long. For the CDR3, the DNA is TGTGCCAGCAGTCCCGGGACAGTTAACACCGGGGAGCTGTTTTTT. Protein sequence: CASSPGTVNTGELFF.

This clonotype was recorded a few times. The chain is built from TRBV6-2 or TRBV6-3 and TRBJ1-2, with D maybe TRBD1 (6 bases). The CDR3 is 14 amino acids. The V gene's germline CDR1 is MNHEY and CDR2 SVGEGT. V lost 7 bases and J lost 8, with 20 bases in between. CDR3 loop: CASIPGVRGYGYTF. CDR3 in DNA: TGTGCCAGCATCCCCGGGGTCAGGGGATACGGCTACACCTTC.

This clonotype was recorded a few times. V usage is TRBV12-3 or TRBV12-4 and J usage is TRBJ1-2, with 10 bases that match TRBD1. CDR3 length: 14 amino acids. V lost 7 bases to trimming and J lost 2 bases; unmatched junction nucleotides: 4. CDR3 nucleotides: TGTGCCAGCATTATGACAGGGGGCAACTATGGCTACACCTTC. It yields the protein CASIMTGGNYGYTF.

Of note for this clonotype: A much larger clone sits a single nucleotide away, making a read error possible. CDR3 loop: CAIRPDRPETQYF. CDR3 sequence (DNA): TGTGCCATCAGACCCGACAGACCAGAGACCCAGTACTTC. The J gene is TRBJ2-5, the V gene TRBV10-3, with a possible D match to TRBD1 (5 bases). V lost 6 bases, J lost 4 bases, and 12 bases lay in between. The CDR3 extends over 13 amino acids. Germline assignment: CDR1 ENHRY and CDR2 SYGVKD.

This clonotype occurred many times. The CDR3 here is CASSLDSVGGSSSPLHF. For the CDR3, the DNA is TGTGCCAGCAGCTTAGATTCCGTCGGGGGCTCGAGTTCACCCCTCCACTTT. This chain uses TRBV11-2 with TRBJ1-6; TRBD1 might be the D (6 bases). The CDR3 sequence is 17 residues long. V lost 0 bases and J lost 9, with 18 bases in between. From germline, CDR1 is SGHAT and CDR2 FQNNGV.

This chain links TRBV2 with TRBJ2-5; TRBD2 aligns across 7 bases. CDR1 is SNHLY, CDR2 FYNNEI, per germline. This CDR3 has 14 amino acids. V lost 6 bases to trimming and J lost 1 base; unmatched junction nucleotides: 5. CDR3 amino acids: CASSGTTPQETQYF. The CDR3 DNA reads as TGTGCCAGCAGCGGGACTACCCCCCAAGAGACCCAGTACTTC.

This clonotype has a count of ten or more. The chain combines TRBV27 with TRBJ2-6; 7 bases are shared with TRBD2. The V gene end was trimmed by 5 bases and the J gene end by 4 bases; junction bases not matched to a gene: 14. Germline V gene data show CDR1 as MNHEY and CDR2 as SMNVEV (reference sequence). CDR3 size: 18 residues. CDR3 in DNA: TGTGCCAGCAGTACCCTGGGAGGGGTAGTGGCAGGGGCCAACGTCCTGACTTTC. This sequence encodes CASSTLGGVVAGANVLTF.